These 28 T cell receptor beta chains were all obtained from the same sample, sequenced in a study of T cell changes during pregnancy in multiple sclerosis. The table came from immunoSEQ multiplex PCR; TCRdb's copy has only in-frame clones and leaves some out. The sample yields around 51,000 clones, just over 90% seen once. The sequences come from peripheral blood, collected in the second trimester of pregnancy. Receptor source: a female donor with multiple sclerosis, enrolled in a pregnancy study.

V gene TRBV27 combines with J gene TRBJ2-2; unclear D gene. Germline V gene lookup returns CDR1 MNHEY and CDR2 SMNVEV (reference sequence). The V end lost 6 bases, the J end lost 2 bases, and 10 bases lay between the germline ends. The CDR3 extends over 14 amino acids. This chain's CDR3 is CASSLELNTGELFF. The CDR3 DNA is TGTGCCAGCAGCCTCGAGTTAAACACCGGGGAGCTGTTTTTT.

V and J are TRBV18 and TRBJ1-1; TRBD1 aligns across 7 bases. The germline V gene has CDR1 KGHSH and CDR2 LQKENI. There are 15 residues in the CDR3. Trimming removed 3 bases from V and 2 bases from J; junction bases left unmatched: 6. The CDR3 region is CASSPPGTANTEAFF. The DNA for the CDR3 is TGTGCCAGCTCACCCCCCGGGACAGCCAACACTGAAGCTTTCTTT.

The V call is TRBV11-2, the J call TRBJ2-7; 11 nucleotides line up with TRBD2. Losses at the gene ends were 4 bases for V and 4 bases for J; bases not matched to a gene: 9. CDR3 length equals 16 residues. CDR1 is SGHAT, CDR2 FQNNGV, per germline. CDR3 nucleotide sequence: TGTGCCAGCAGCTCACTTAGCGGGAGGGACGCATACGAGCAGTACTTC. It specifies CASSSLSGRDAYEQYF.

This rearrangement joins TRBV16 to TRBJ1-1; D perhaps matches TRBD1 (5 bases). CDR1 and CDR2 (germline): KGHSY, FQNENV. The CDR3 is 13 amino acids. Trimming left V 4 bases short and J 1 base short, with 7 bases between. CDR3 sequence: CASSLQGNTEAFF. The CDR3 DNA sequence: TGTGCCAGCAGCCTGCAGGGGAACACTGAAGCTTTCTTT.

The chain is built from TRBV27 and TRBJ1-2; D unclear. V was trimmed by 2 bases and J by 3 bases, leaving 13 bases between them. The CDR3 is made up of 15 amino acids. CDR1 is MNHEY and CDR2 is SMNVEV in the germline V gene (reference sequence). Here the CDR3 DNA reads TGTGCCAGCAGTTTAGCCCCTTCCGGGGACTATGGCTACACCTTC. This sequence encodes CASSLAPSGDYGYTF.

This chain joins TRBV7-9 and TRBJ2-1, with 10 positions matching TRBD2. There are 16 residues in the CDR3. Germline-derived CDR1 and CDR2 are SEHNR and FQNEAQ (reference sequence). With V trimmed by 3 bases and J by 10 bases, 12 bases remained unmatched. The CDR3 nucleotides read TGTGCCAGCAGCTTCCAACGACTAGCGGGCGTTTGGGAGCAGTTCTTC. Translated: CASSFQRLAGVWEQFF.

This rearrangement joins TRBV4-3 to TRBJ2-7; tentatively, D is TRBD1 (6 bases). Germline loops: CDR1 LGHNA, CDR2 YSLEER. CDR3 size: 15 residues. V shed 4 bases and J shed 2 bases, with 15 bases lying between them. CDR3 protein: CASSPDRTAAYEQYF. The CDR3 DNA reads TGCGCCAGCAGCCCAGACAGGACAGCCGCCTACGAGCAGTACTTC.

The chain couples TRBV5-6 to TRBJ1-2; a possible D gene is TRBD1 (5 bases). The germline V gene encodes CDR1 SGHDT and CDR2 YYEEEE. The V end lost 4 bases, the J end lost 1 base, and 11 bases lay between the germline ends. This CDR3 has 14 amino acids. The CDR3 loop is CASSMLQGNYGYTF. CDR3 DNA: TGTGCCAGCAGCATGCTTCAGGGTAACTATGGCTACACCTTC.

The chain recombines TRBV5-1 with TRBJ2-7; tentatively, D is TRBD2 (6 bases). Germline values: CDR1 SGHRS, CDR2 YFSETQ. The CDR3 consists of 15 residues. V lost 0 bases and J 7 bases, leaving 17 bases between the germline ends. CDR3 bases: TGCGCCAGCAGCTTGGTCGCGGGCGGGGCTGGGGAGCAGTACTTC. Translating gives CASSLVAGGAGEQYF.

J is TRBJ1-1 and V is TRBV4-1, with 9 bases identical to TRBD1. CDR1 is MGHRA and CDR2 is YSYEKL in the germline V gene. V was pared by 8 bases and J by 4 bases, with 8 bases of the junction left unmatched. CDR3 length: 14 residues. The CDR3 sequence: CASRGQQGATEAFF. DNA for the CDR3: TGCGCCAGCCGGGGACAACAGGGGGCCACTGAAGCTTTCTTT.

This rearrangement joins TRBV6-5 to TRBJ1-1, with D uncertain. Per the germline V gene, CDR1 is MNHEY and CDR2 is SVGAGI. Trimming took 0 bases from V and 5 from J, leaving 13 bases between them. The CDR3 is 15 amino acids. CDR3 bases: TGTGCCAGCAGTTACTCCATGGGCGGGGATACTGAAGCTTTCTTT. Amino acid sequence: CASSYSMGGDTEAFF.

J is TRBJ2-6 and V is TRBV4-1, with TRBD1 as a possible D gene (6 bases). From germline, CDR1 is MGHRA and CDR2 YSYEKL. The CDR3 is 17 residues long. Trimming pared 0 bases from V and 4 bases from J, leaving 13 bases between. This CDR3 reads CASSQEIQGSGANVLTF. The CDR3 DNA reads TGCGCCAGCAGCCAAGAGATCCAGGGGTCCGGGGCCAACGTCCTGACTTTC.

The chain's CDR3 is CASSSSGGSSIGELFF. Written as DNA, the CDR3 is TGTGCCAGTAGCTCCTCAGGGGGTTCGTCCATCGGGGAGCTGTTTTTT. V usage is TRBV19 and J usage is TRBJ2-2; TRBD1 matches at 7 bases. Per germline, CDR1 LNHDA and CDR2 SQIVND (reference sequence). The CDR3 length is 16 residues. V trimming: 6 bases; J trimming: 7 bases; junction bases outside the gene matches: 14.

J is TRBJ1-2 and V is TRBV9; 10 bases are shared with TRBD1. Trimming at V came to 3 bases and at J to 7 bases, leaving 12 bases not matched to a gene. The CDR3 sequence is 16 residues long. The V gene's germline CDR1 is SGDLS and CDR2 YYNGEE. CDR3 sequence: CASSDGTGDVGGGYTF. The CDR3 DNA reads as TGTGCCAGCAGCGACGGGACAGGGGACGTGGGTGGTGGCTACACCTTC. Looking up the rest from reference TRBV9 and TRBJ1-2 gives the full variable domain: DSGVTQTPKHLITATGQRVTLRCSPRSGDLSVYWYQQSLDQGLQFLIQYYNGEERAKGNILERFSAQQFPDLHSELNLSSLELGDSALYFCASSDGTGDVGGGYTFGSGTRLTVV.

This clone was detected only once. The chain has TRBV29-1 and TRBJ2-7; TRBD1 matches at 8 bases. The V segment lost 2 bases and the J segment 4 bases; nucleotides outside the gene matches: 10. The CDR3 is made up of 15 amino acids. In germline, CDR1 is SQVTM, CDR2 ANQGSEA. The CDR3 DNA is TGCAGCGTTGAATCCCAAGGCAGGGGGCTTTACGAGCAGTACTTC. This translates into CSVESQGRGLYEQYF.

This clone has a single count. This chain uses TRBV5-1 with TRBJ1-2; TRBD1 is a possible D gene (5 bases). Germline CDR1 and CDR2: SGHRS and YFSETQ. This CDR3 is built from 14 residues. The V end was cut by 0 bases, the J end by 4 bases, with 10 bases between. The DNA for the CDR3 is TGCGCCAGCAGCTTGGCGGAGGGACTCTATGGCTACACCTTC. Protein: CASSLAEGLYGYTF. The full variable domain, its missing parts supplied by reference TRBV5-1 and TRBJ1-2, is KAGVTQTPRYLIKTRGQQVTLSCSPISGHRSVSWYQQTPGQGLQFLFEYFSETQRNKGNFPGRFSGRQFSNSRSEMNVSTLELGDSALYLCASSLAEGLYGYTFGSGTRLTVV.

The chain has TRBV9 and TRBJ2-3, with D perhaps matching TRBD1 (6 bases). Trimming took off 0 bases at V and 0 bases at J, with 11 bases between the two ends. CDR3 length equals 16 residues. Germline CDR1 is SGDLS and CDR2 is YYNGEE. In nucleotides, the CDR3 is TGTGCCAGCAGCGTAGGGCCGCAGGGGAGCACAGATACGCAGTATTTT. This sequence encodes CASSVGPQGSTDTQYF. Full variable domain (remainder filled in from reference TRBV9 and TRBJ2-3): DSGVTQTPKHLITATGQRVTLRCSPRSGDLSVYWYQQSLDQGLQFLIQYYNGEERAKGNILERFSAQQFPDLHSELNLSSLELGDSALYFCASSVGPQGSTDTQYFGPGTRLTVL.

The table lists this clone with a count of one. Here the CDR3 DNA reads TGCGCCAGCCCGGGACAGGGGGGCTACGAGCAGTACTTC. Translation: CASPGQGGYEQYF. This rearrangement joins TRBV10-1 to TRBJ2-7; 11 positions match TRBD1. The CDR3 covers 13 residues. V lost 8 bases, J lost 3 bases, and 3 bases stayed unmatched. Germline V gives CDR1 WNHNN, CDR2 SYGVQD (reference sequence).

The V call is TRBV5-1, the J call TRBJ2-7; TRBD2 matches 8 bases. Trimming cost V 4 bases and J 5 bases; bases outside gene matches: 11. This CDR3 has 15 residues. Germline V gives CDR1 SGHRS, CDR2 YFSETQ. The CDR3 region is CASSPSPGGGDEQYF. CDR3 DNA: TGCGCCAGCAGCCCCTCCCCGGGAGGGGGGGACGAGCAGTACTTC.

CDR3: CASSYLSGREENEQFF. The CDR3 DNA follows: TGTGCCAGCAGTTACCTGAGCGGGAGGGAGGAGAATGAGCAGTTCTTC. V and J are TRBV6-6 and TRBJ2-1, with 10 positions matching TRBD2. The CDR3 runs 16 residues. Trimming cost V 2 bases and J 7 bases; bases outside gene matches: 8. Per germline, CDR1 MNHNY and CDR2 SVGAGI (reference sequence).

The V call is TRBV6-5, the J call TRBJ1-6; 7 bases are a match to TRBD1. Germline lookup yields CDR1 MNHEY and CDR2 SVGAGI. With V trimmed by 8 bases and J by 9 bases, 10 bases remained unmatched. The CDR3 loop spans 14 amino acids. CDR3 in amino acids: CASGTGTEASPLHF. CDR3 DNA sequence: TGTGCCAGCGGAACCGGGACAGAGGCTTCACCCCTCCACTTT.

V and J are TRBV29-1 and TRBJ2-5; no reliable D call. From germline, CDR1 is SQVTM and CDR2 ANQGSEA. CDR3 length equals 13 residues. V shed 2 bases and J shed 2 bases, with 9 bases lying between them. The CDR3 DNA follows: TGCAGCGTTGAATCGTGGCAGCAAGAGACCCAGTACTTC. Amino acid sequence: CSVESWQQETQYF.

The rearrangement uses TRBV14 and TRBJ1-1; D unclear. V was clipped by 1 base and J by 10 bases, with 16 bases between them. Germline assignment: CDR1 SGHDN and CDR2 FVKESK. The CDR3 covers 14 residues. CDR3 region: CASSQVSLVGAAFF. CDR3 nucleotides: TGTGCCAGCAGCCAAGTTTCTTTAGTGGGCGCAGCTTTCTTT.

The rearrangement links TRBV6-5 to TRBJ2-7; TRBD1 agrees at 7 bases. In germline, CDR1 is MNHEY, CDR2 SVGAGI. J lost 3 bases, V lost 4 bases, and 6 bases had no gene match. The CDR3 length is 14 residues. The CDR3 coding sequence is TGTGCCAGCAGTTCCGGGACAGCCATCTACGAGCAGTACTTC. Its protein product is CASSSGTAIYEQYF.

This clone was seen just once. The J gene is TRBJ1-2, the V gene TRBV4-2; 7 nucleotides line up with TRBD1. Germline assignment: CDR1 LGHNA and CDR2 YNFKEQ. V gave up 3 bases and J gave up 0 bases; unmatched junction bases: 4. This CDR3 has 15 amino acids. The CDR3 nucleotides read TGTGCCAGCAGCCAGGACAGGACTACTAACTATGGCTACACCTTC. Translating gives CASSQDRTTNYGYTF.

The J gene is TRBJ2-5, the V gene TRBV6-1, with 7 nucleotides matching TRBD2. Germline trimming cut 0 bases from V and 4 bases from J; bases unmatched to any gene: 5. Germline lookup yields CDR1 MNHNS and CDR2 SASEGT. CDR3 size: 15 residues. CDR3 protein: CASSEAGREGETQYF. The CDR3 DNA sequence: TGTGCCAGCAGTGAAGCAGGCAGGGAGGGAGAGACCCAGTACTTC.

The chain links TRBV11-1 to TRBJ1-2; D is ambiguous. The germline V gene has CDR1 SGHAT and CDR2 FQDESV (reference sequence). This CDR3 has 13 residues. Deletions cut 4 bases from V and 2 bases from J, with 8 bases between. This chain's CDR3 is CASSSGGNYGYTF. In DNA, the CDR3 is TGTGCCAGCAGCTCGGGCGGGAACTATGGCTACACCTTC.

The rearrangement joins TRBV7-9 to TRBJ1-1; D is ambiguous. V was pared by 6 bases and J by 1 base, with 12 bases between. CDR1 SEHNR and CDR2 FQNEAQ come from the germline V gene (reference sequence). The CDR3 is 14 amino acids. The CDR3 DNA reads TGTGCCAGCAGACTCGGACTGTGGAACACTGAAGCTTTCTTT. Translated: CASRLGLWNTEAFF.